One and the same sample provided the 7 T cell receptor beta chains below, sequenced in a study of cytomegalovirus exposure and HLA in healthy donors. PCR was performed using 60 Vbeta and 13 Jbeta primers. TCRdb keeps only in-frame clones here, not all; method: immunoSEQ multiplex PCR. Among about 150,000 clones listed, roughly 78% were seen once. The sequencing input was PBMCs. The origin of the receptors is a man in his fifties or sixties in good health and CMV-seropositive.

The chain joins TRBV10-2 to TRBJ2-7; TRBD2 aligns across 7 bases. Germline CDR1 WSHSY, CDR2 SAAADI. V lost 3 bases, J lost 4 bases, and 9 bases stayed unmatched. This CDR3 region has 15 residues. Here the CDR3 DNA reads TGCGCCAGCAGTGATAGGCTAGCGGTTTCATACGAGCAGTACTTC. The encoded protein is CASSDRLAVSYEQYF.

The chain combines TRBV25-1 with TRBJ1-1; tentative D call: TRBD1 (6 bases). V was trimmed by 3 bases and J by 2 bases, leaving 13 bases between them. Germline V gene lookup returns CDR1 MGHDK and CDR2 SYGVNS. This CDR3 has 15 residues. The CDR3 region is CASSEYTGRNTEAFF. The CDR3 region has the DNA TGTGCCAGCAGTGAGTACACAGGGAGAAACACTGAAGCTTTCTTT.

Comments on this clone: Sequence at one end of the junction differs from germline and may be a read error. CDR3 protein: CAGSYSARGLGYTF. CDR3 sequence (DNA): TGTGCCGGCAGTTACTCGGCTAGGGGACTTGGCTACACCTTC. This chain links TRBV6-5 with TRBJ1-2, with a weak D call TRBD1 (5 bases). The germline V gene has CDR1 MNHEY and CDR2 SVGAGI. The CDR3 totals 14 residues.

Written as DNA, the CDR3 is TGCGCCAGCAGCCCAACGGGACTAGCGGACGACAATGAGCAGTTCTTC. Translating it yields CASSPTGLADDNEQFF. The V and J genes are TRBV5-1 and TRBJ2-1, with 11 bases identical to TRBD2. The CDR3 loop spans 16 amino acids. V lost 4 bases and J lost 5; bases outside the gene matches: 8. Per germline, CDR1 SGHRS and CDR2 YFSETQ.

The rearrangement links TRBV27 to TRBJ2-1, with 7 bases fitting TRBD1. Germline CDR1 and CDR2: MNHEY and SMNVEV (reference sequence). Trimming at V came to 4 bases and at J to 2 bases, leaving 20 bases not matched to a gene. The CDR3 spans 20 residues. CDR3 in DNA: TGTGCCAGCAGTTCACACTCCTTCCTAGGGGGCCCAATCGCCTACAATGAGCAGTTCTTC. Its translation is CASSSHSFLGGPIAYNEQFF.

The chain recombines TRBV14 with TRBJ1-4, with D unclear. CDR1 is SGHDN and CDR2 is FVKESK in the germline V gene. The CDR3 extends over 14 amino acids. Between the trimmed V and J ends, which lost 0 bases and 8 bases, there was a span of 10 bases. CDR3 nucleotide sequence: TGTGCCAGCAGCCAAGATTTCCCCTCCGAAAAACTGTTTTTT. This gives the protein CASSQDFPSEKLFF. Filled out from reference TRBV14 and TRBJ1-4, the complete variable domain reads EAGVTQFPSHSVIEKGQTVTLRCDPISGHDNLYWYRRVMGKEIKFLLHFVKESKQDESGMPNNRFLAERTGGTYSTLKVQPAELEDSGVYFCASSQDFPSEKLFFGSGTQLSVL.

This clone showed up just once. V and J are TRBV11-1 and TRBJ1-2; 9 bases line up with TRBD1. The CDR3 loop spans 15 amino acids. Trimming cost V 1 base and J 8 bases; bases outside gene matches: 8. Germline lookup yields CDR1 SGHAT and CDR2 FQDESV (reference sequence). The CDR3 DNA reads TGTGCCAGCAGCTTAGAGGTACAGGGGGCGGACGGCTACACCTTC. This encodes CASSLEVQGADGYTF.